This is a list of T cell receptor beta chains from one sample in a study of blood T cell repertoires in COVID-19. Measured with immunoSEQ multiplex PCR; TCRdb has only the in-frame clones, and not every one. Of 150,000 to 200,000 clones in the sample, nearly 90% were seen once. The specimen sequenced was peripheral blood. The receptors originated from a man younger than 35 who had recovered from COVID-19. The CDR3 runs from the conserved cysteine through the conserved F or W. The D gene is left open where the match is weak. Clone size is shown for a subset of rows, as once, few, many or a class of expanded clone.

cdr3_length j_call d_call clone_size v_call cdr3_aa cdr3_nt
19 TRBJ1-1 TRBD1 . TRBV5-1 CASSLGIGRFATGGTEAFF TGCGCCAGCAGCTTGGGGATTGGGCGTTTCGCGACAGGGGGCACTGAAGCTTTCTTT
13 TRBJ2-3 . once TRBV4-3 CASSQEGVDTQYF TGCGCCAGCAGCCAAGAAGGGGTAGATACGCAGTATTTT
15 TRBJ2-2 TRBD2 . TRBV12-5 CASGSLAGVPGELFF TGTGCTAGTGGTTCCTTAGCGGGAGTTCCCGGGGAGCTGTTTTTT
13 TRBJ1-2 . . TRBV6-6 CASKITGNYGYTF TGTGCCAGCAAAATTACGGGGAACTATGGCTACACCTTC
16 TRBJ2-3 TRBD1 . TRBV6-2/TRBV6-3 CASSYARGQGADTQYF TGTGCCAGCAGTTACGCCAGGGGGCAAGGAGCAGATACGCAGTATTTT
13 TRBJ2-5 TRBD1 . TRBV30 CAWGQGAGETQYF TGTGCCTGGGGACAGGGGGCAGGGGAGACCCAGTACTTC
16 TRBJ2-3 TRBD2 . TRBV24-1 CPRQERVSGSTDTQYF TGTCCTCGACAGGAGAGGGTGAGCGGGAGTACAGATACGCAGTATTTT
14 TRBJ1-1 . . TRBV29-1 CSVDRGRGYTEAFF TGCAGCGTTGACAGGGGTCGAGGTTACACTGAAGCTTTCTTT
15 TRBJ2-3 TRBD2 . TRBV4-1 CASSQVRAGADTQYF TGCGCCAGCAGCCAAGTTCGAGCGGGAGCAGATACGCAGTATTTT
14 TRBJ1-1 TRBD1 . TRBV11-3 CASSLTGAATEAFF TGTGCCAGCAGCTTGACAGGGGCGGCCACTGAAGCTTTCTTT
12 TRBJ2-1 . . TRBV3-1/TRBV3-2 CASSQEDRWRFF TGTGCCAGCAGCCAAGAAGATCGTTGGAGGTTCTTC
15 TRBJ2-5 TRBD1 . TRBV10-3 CAIKTGQGVGETQYF TGTGCCATCAAAACAGGACAGGGTGTCGGAGAGACCCAGTACTTC
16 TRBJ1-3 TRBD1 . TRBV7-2 CASSYGQGRAGNTIYF TGTGCCAGCAGCTACGGACAGGGCCGGGCTGGAAACACCATATATTTT
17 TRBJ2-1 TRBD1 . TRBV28 CASSSSGTGGPYNEQFF TGTGCCAGCAGTTCCTCCGGGACAGGGGGTCCCTACAATGAGCAGTTCTTC
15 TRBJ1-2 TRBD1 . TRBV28 CASSPQSTGGVGYTF TGTGCCAGCAGTCCCCAATCGACAGGGGGCGTTGGCTACACCTTC
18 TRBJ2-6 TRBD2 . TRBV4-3 CASSQGRGTRQGANVLTF TGCGCCAGCAGCCAAGGTAGGGGGACTAGGCAGGGGGCCAACGTCCTGACTTTC
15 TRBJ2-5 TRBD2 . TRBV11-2 CASSSWSGSQETQYF TGTGCCAGCAGCTCCTGGAGCGGGAGCCAAGAGACCCAGTACTTC
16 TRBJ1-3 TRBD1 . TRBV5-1 CASSLGDRVAGNTIYF TGCGCCAGCAGCTTGGGTGACAGGGTGGCTGGAAACACCATATATTTT
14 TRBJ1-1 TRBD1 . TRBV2 CASSPDRAKPEAFF TGTGCCAGCAGTCCGGACAGGGCCAAACCCGAAGCTTTCTTT
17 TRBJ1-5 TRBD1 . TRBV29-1 CSVGTQGALYSNQPQHF TGCAGCGTTGGTACTCAGGGGGCCTTGTATAGCAATCAGCCCCAGCATTTT
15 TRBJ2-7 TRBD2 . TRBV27 CASKRLAGNSYEQYF TGTGCCAGCAAACGACTAGCGGGAAACTCCTACGAGCAGTACTTC
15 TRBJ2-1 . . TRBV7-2 CASTDRDLSYNEQFF TGTGCCAGCACCGACAGGGACTTATCCTACAATGAGCAGTTCTTC
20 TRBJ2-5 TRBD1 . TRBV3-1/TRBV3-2 CASSQVMGTDHYLYQETQYF TGTGCCAGCAGCCAAGTGATGGGGACAGACCACTATTTGTACCAAGAGACCCAGTACTTC
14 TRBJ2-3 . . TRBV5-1 CASSLTPSTDTQYF TGCGCCAGCAGCTTGACTCCTAGCACAGATACGCAGTATTTT
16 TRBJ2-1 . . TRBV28 CASSLGGAGIYNEQFF TGTGCCAGCAGTCTGGGCGGAGCGGGTATCTACAATGAGCAGTTCTTC
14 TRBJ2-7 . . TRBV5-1 CASSLSGQTYEQYF TGCGCCAGCAGCTTGTCCGGACAGACCTACGAGCAGTACTTC
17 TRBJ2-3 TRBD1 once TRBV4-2 CASSPGNRDRSTDTQYF TGTGCCAGCAGCCCGGGGAACCGGGACAGGTCCACAGATACGCAGTATTTT
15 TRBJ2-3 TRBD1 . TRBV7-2 CASSLQGQSTDTQYF TGTGCCAGCAGCCTACAGGGACAGAGCACAGATACGCAGTATTTT
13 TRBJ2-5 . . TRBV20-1 CSASRSGQETQYF TGCAGTGCTAGTCGTAGCGGCCAAGAGACCCAGTACTTC
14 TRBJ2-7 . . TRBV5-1 CASSLMSGPYEQYF TGCGCCAGCAGCTTGATGAGCGGCCCCTACGAGCAGTACTTC
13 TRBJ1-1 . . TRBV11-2 CASSSGLNTEAFF TGTGCCAGCAGCTCAGGGTTAAACACTGAAGCTTTCTTT
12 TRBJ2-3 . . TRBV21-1 CASSGSLDTQYF TGTGCCAGCAGCGGGAGTTTAGATACGCAGTATTTT
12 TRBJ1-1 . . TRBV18 CASSPFRAEAFF TGTGCCAGCTCACCTTTCAGGGCTGAAGCTTTCTTT
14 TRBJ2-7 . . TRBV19 CASSIDHIFDEQYF TGTGCCAGTAGTATAGATCACATCTTCGACGAGCAGTACTTC
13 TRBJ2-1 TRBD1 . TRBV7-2 CASSRTGEGEQFF TGTGCCAGCAGCAGAACAGGGGAAGGTGAGCAGTTCTTC
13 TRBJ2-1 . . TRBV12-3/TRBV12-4 CASSQNPLNEQFF TGTGCCAGCAGCCAGAATCCCTTGAATGAGCAGTTCTTC
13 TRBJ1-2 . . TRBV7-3 CASSSGGGDGYTF TGTGCCAGCAGTAGTGGCGGGGGCGATGGCTACACCTTC
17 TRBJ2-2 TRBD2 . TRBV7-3 CASSPRGLAGGTGELFF TGTGCCAGCAGCCCCCGGGGACTAGCGGGGGGCACCGGGGAGCTGTTTTTT
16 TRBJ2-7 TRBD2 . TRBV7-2 CASSLRDAGLSYEQYF TGTGCCAGCAGCTTAAGGGACGCGGGACTATCCTACGAGCAGTACTTC
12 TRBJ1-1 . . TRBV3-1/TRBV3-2 CASSQPREEAFF TGTGCCAGCAGCCAACCCAGGGAAGAAGCTTTCTTT
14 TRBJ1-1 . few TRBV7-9 CASSSFTGLAEAFF TGTGCCAGCAGCTCCTTCACAGGGCTCGCTGAAGCTTTCTTT
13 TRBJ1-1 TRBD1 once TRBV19 CASKRQGDTEAFF TGTGCCAGTAAACGACAGGGCGACACTGAAGCTTTCTTT
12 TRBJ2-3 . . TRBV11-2 CASSLGGDTQYF TGTGCCAGCAGCTTAGGAGGGGATACGCAGTATTTT
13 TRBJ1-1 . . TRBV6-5 CASSYMGATEAFF TGTGCCAGCAGTTACATGGGAGCCACTGAAGCTTTCTTT
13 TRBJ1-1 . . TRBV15 CATGAVENTEAFF TGTGCCACCGGGGCCGTGGAAAACACTGAAGCTTTCTTT
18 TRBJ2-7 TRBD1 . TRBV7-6 CASSLYPARNRGLDEQYF TGTGCCAGCAGCTTATACCCCGCCCGCAACAGGGGGCTCGACGAGCAGTACTTC
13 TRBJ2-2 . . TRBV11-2 CASSLTDTGELFF TGTGCCAGCAGCCTCACAGACACCGGGGAGCTGTTTTTT
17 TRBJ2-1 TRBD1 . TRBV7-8 CASSPWVEWTGGDEQFF TGTGCCAGCAGCCCCTGGGTCGAATGGACAGGGGGCGATGAGCAGTTCTTC
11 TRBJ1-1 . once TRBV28 CASSYESEAFF TGTGCCAGCAGTTATGAGAGTGAAGCTTTCTTT
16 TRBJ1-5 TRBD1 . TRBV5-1 CASSQAGQGSRQPQHF TGCGCCAGCAGCCAAGCCGGACAGGGGAGTCGGCAGCCCCAGCATTTT
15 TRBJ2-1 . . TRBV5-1 CASSSGGSPYNEQFF TGCGCCAGCAGCTCCGGAGGGAGCCCTTACAATGAGCAGTTCTTC
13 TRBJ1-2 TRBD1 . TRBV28 CASSSRQGYGYTF TGTGCCAGCAGTTCCCGACAGGGGTATGGCTACACCTTC
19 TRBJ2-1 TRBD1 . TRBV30 CAWSRRGQGYGFPYNEQFF TGTGCCTGGAGCCGTAGGGGGCAGGGCTATGGATTCCCCTACAATGAGCAGTTCTTC